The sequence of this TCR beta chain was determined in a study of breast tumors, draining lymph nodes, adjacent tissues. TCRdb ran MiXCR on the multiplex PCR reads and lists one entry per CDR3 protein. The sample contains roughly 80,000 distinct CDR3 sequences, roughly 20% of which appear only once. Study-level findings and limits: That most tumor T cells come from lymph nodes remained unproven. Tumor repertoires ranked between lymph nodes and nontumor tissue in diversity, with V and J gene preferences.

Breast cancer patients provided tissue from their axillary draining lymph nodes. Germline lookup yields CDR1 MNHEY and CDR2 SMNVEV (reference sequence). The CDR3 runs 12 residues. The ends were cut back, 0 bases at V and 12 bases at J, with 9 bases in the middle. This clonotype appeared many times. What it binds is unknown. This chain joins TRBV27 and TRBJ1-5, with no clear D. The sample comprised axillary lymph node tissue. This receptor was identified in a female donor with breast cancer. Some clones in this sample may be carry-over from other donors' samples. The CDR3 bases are TGTGCCAGCAGTTTATCAGACGACTGCCAGCATTTT. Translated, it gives CASSLSDDCQHF.